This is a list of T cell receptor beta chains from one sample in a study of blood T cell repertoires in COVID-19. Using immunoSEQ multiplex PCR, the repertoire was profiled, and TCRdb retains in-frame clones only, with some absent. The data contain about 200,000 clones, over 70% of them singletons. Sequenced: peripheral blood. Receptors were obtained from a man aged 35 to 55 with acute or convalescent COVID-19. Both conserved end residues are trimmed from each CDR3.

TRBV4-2,ASSPSTSVSEETQY
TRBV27,ATRTGAGEQY
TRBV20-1,SASKQGPDTIY
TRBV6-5,ASKRTLNYGYT
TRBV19,ASTPRTGATGGRYNEQF
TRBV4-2,ASSGGTVEAF
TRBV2,ASSYRGYQETQY
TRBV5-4,ASSRPGQGAETQY
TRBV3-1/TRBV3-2,ASSLLASGELF
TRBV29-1,SALQGYYGTEAF
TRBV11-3,ASSLGTVGEQF
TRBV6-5,ASSYGLASYNEQF
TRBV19,ASTSGRARGNEQF
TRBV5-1,ASSLGAGVNEQY
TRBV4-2,ASSQDLGSSGNTIY